Below are 14 T cell receptor beta chains sequenced from a single sample in a study of CD4 T cells in relation to SARS-CoV-2 and coronaviruses. No antigen is known for these receptors. Before the COVID-19 pandemic, during about 2011-2019, CD4+ T cells were taken from unexposed donors. After more than eight days of culture, CD4+ T cells were isolated. The method was immunoSEQ multiplex PCR; TCRdb's version includes in-frame clones alone and lacks a portion of them. The sample lists some 20,000 clones, around 80% seen once, with approximately 19% in the top ten. Specimen: CD4+ T cells from PBMCs, cultured in vitro. These receptors were obtained from a human donor in good health.

The table lists this clone with a count of one. The rearrangement uses TRBV10-3 and TRBJ2-1; tentatively, D is TRBD1 or TRBD2 (5 bases each). The germline V gene has CDR1 ENHRY and CDR2 SYGVKD. This CDR3 spans 12 amino acids. With 8 bases removed from V and 10 bases from J, the gap between germline ends came to 15 bases. CDR3 nucleotide sequence: TGTGCCATCCTGGGGACCTCGAGGGAGCAGTTCTTC. Encoded protein: CAILGTSREQFF.

V gene TRBV13 combines with J gene TRBJ2-5; possible D gene TRBD2, 5 bases. Trimming stripped 10 bases from V and 1 base from J, with 13 bases between. CDR1 is PRHDT, CDR2 FYEKMQ, per germline (reference sequence). CDR3 length: 13 residues. The CDR3 loop is CATSMTIQETQYF. DNA for the CDR3: TGTGCCACTTCGATGACTATCCAAGAGACCCAGTACTTC.

This chain links TRBV10-1 with TRBJ2-2; tentatively, D is TRBD1 (5 bases). This CDR3 is 13 amino acids long. The V end lost 4 bases, the J end lost 5 bases, and 8 bases lay between the germline ends. CDR1 WNHNN and CDR2 SYGVQD come from the germline V gene (reference sequence). The CDR3 region has the DNA TGCGCCAGCAGTGGGGGCTGGACCGGGGAGCTGTTTTTT. Translation gives CASSGGWTGELFF.

The chain links TRBV14 to TRBJ2-2; D possibly uses TRBD1 or TRBD2 (5 bases each). This CDR3 has 15 amino acids. V lost 6 bases, J lost 4 bases, and 15 bases lay in between. CDR1 is SGHDN, CDR2 FVKESK, per germline. The CDR3 DNA is TGTGCCAGCAGTTCCATCGGGGCGGGCACCGGGGAGCTGTTTTTT. It is translated as CASSSIGAGTGELFF.

V usage is TRBV5-8 and J usage is TRBJ2-2, with D perhaps TRBD2 (5 bases). CDR3 length equals 15 residues. Germline assignment: CDR1 SGHTS and CDR2 YDEGEE. V was cut by 2 bases and J by 4 bases, with 12 bases left in between. CDR3: CASSFGRGVTGELFF. The CDR3 coding sequence is TGTGCCAGCAGCTTCGGTCGGGGAGTCACCGGGGAGCTGTTTTTT.

This chain joins TRBV18 and TRBJ1-2; 8 bases align to TRBD1. The V gene end was trimmed by 3 bases and the J gene end by 5 bases; junction bases not matched to a gene: 2. CDR1 and CDR2 from the germline V gene are KGHSH and LQKENI. The CDR3 covers 13 residues. The CDR3 nucleotides read TGTGCCAGCTCACCGGACAGGGAATATGGCTACACCTTC. Translating gives CASSPDREYGYTF.

The V call is TRBV19, the J call TRBJ1-2; 8 bases align to TRBD1. The J segment lost 7 bases and the V segment lost 2 bases, leaving 6 bases of the junction unmatched. The V gene's germline CDR1 is LNHDA and CDR2 SQIVND (reference sequence). The CDR3 consists of 14 residues. CDR3 sequence (DNA): TGTGCCAGTAGTATAACCAGGGGGCAGGGTGGCTACACCTTC. Its protein is CASSITRGQGGYTF.

This clone turned up a few times. This sequence joins TRBV9 and TRBJ2-1, with D possibly matching TRBD1 (6 bases). V shed 0 bases and J shed 7 bases, with 17 bases lying between them. In germline, CDR1 is SGDLS, CDR2 YYNGEE. The CDR3 runs 16 residues. The chain's CDR3 is CASSVDFGGTGNEQFF. The CDR3 DNA sequence: TGTGCCAGCAGCGTAGATTTTGGGGGCACGGGGAATGAGCAGTTCTTC.

This chain links TRBV20-1 with TRBJ2-7, with a possible D match to TRBD2 (6 bases). The CDR3 is made up of 14 amino acids. Trimming shortened V by 3 bases and J by 2 bases, and 14 bases separated the two germline ends. Per the germline V gene, CDR1 is DFQATT and CDR2 is SNEGSKA (reference sequence). DNA of the CDR3: TGCAGTGCTAGTTTATCCGCGGGACCCTACGAGCAGTACTTC. Protein sequence: CSASLSAGPYEQYF.

This chain uses TRBV19 with TRBJ2-6, with D tentatively TRBD2 (6 bases). The germline CDR1 and CDR2 sequences are LNHDA and SQIVND (reference sequence). V lost 0 bases and J lost 0, with 12 bases in between. The CDR3 has 18 amino acids. CDR3 in amino acids: CASSIDRGLNSGANVLTF. CDR3 DNA sequence: TGTGCCAGTAGTATAGATAGGGGACTGAACTCTGGGGCCAACGTCCTGACTTTC.

V gene TRBV28 combines with J gene TRBJ2-1, with TRBD2 matching over 9 bases. The CDR3 is 15 residues long. V lost 5 bases to trimming and J lost 6 bases; unmatched junction nucleotides: 8. Germline CDR1 reads MDHEN; CDR2 reads SYDVKM. CDR3 protein: CASSGLAPLLNEQFF. The DNA of the CDR3 is TGTGCCAGCAGTGGACTAGCGCCTCTCCTCAATGAGCAGTTCTTC.

V gene TRBV4-1 combines with J gene TRBJ2-1; D is unclear. Germline CDR1 is MGHRA and CDR2 is YSYEKL. The CDR3 sequence is 15 residues long. V was trimmed by 1 base and J by 6 bases, leaving 13 bases between them. CDR3 region: CASSQGLSYVNEQFF. The CDR3 nucleotides are TGCGCCAGCAGCCAAGGCCTTTCCTACGTCAATGAGCAGTTCTTC.

This clone was seen a handful of times. V usage is TRBV5-1 and J usage is TRBJ2-7, with TRBD2 matching 10 bases. CDR1 is SGHRS and CDR2 is YFSETQ in the germline V gene. This CDR3 spans 14 amino acids. The V gene end was trimmed by 5 bases and the J gene end by 7 bases; junction bases not matched to a gene: 9. DNA of the CDR3: TGCGCCAGCAGGCAGGGCGGACTAGCGGAGGAGCAGTACTTC. It codes for CASRQGGLAEEQYF.

The chain links TRBV19 to TRBJ1-5; D is unclear. With 7 bases removed from V and 1 base from J, the gap between germline ends came to 14 bases. The germline V gene has CDR1 LNHDA and CDR2 SQIVND (reference sequence). This CDR3 comprises 15 residues. The CDR3 is CASTQRGLSNQPQHF. The CDR3, as DNA: TGTGCCAGTACCCAACGAGGGTTGAGCAATCAGCCCCAGCATTTT. Supplemented by reference TRBV19 and TRBJ1-5, the full variable domain reads DGGITQSPKYLFRKEGQNVTLSCEQNLNHDAMYWYRQDPGQGLRLIYYSQIVNDFQKGDIAEGYSVSREKKESFPLTVTSAQKNPTAFYLCASTQRGLSNQPQHFGDGTRLSIL.